These 16 T cell receptor beta chains share one sample of origin, sequenced in a study of blood T cell repertoires in COVID-19. Data came from immunoSEQ multiplex PCR; TCRdb stores just in-frame clones and leaves some out. The data contain around 310,000 clones, around 89% of them seen just once; the ten biggest clones take up more than 0.85%. Sequenced: peripheral blood. These receptors were obtained from a woman in her 40s with COVID-19, enrolled during active disease.

This clone is a singleton in its sample. This rearrangement joins TRBV4-1 to TRBJ2-1; 8 positions match TRBD2. Trimming at V came to 0 bases and at J to 3 bases, leaving 4 bases not matched to a gene. Germline V gene lookup returns CDR1 MGHRA and CDR2 YSYEKL. This CDR3 contains 16 residues. CDR3 residues: CASSQDSGGVYNEQFF. The CDR3 DNA reads TGCGCCAGCAGCCAAGATTCGGGGGGGGTCTACAATGAGCAGTTCTTC.

The V gene is TRBV4-3, the J gene TRBJ1-1; 9 bases align to TRBD1. With 4 bases clipped from V and 0 bases from J, the junction kept 24 bases outside the gene matches. Germline V gene data show CDR1 as LGHNA and CDR2 as YSLEER. The CDR3 loop spans 22 amino acids. The CDR3 protein is CASSPNPYPAGTGIFLNTEAFF. The CDR3 region has the DNA TGCGCCAGCAGCCCGAACCCTTACCCGGCCGGGACAGGGATATTTTTGAACACTGAAGCTTTCTTT.

Turning to this clone: Germline and junction disagree at one end, which may indicate a read error. The chain has TRBV28 and TRBJ2-7; D not certain. The germline V gene encodes CDR1 MDHEN and CDR2 SYDVKM. CDR3 length: 14 residues. The DNA of the CDR3 is TGTGCCAGCACTTTAACCCTCTTCGGTTACCAGCAGTACTTC. It yields the protein CASTLTLFGYQQYF.

The chain carries TRBV7-5 and TRBJ2-1; no check of the table's D call, TRBD2, against the DNA was made. TRBV7-5 corresponds to a pseudogene. This CDR3 is built from 14 residues. For the CDR3, the DNA is TGTGCCAGGGACCGGGGACTAGTTGACAATGAGCAGTTCTTC. It is translated as CARDRGLVDNEQFF.

This clone appeared a few times. The CDR3 here is CASSLRTGSHEQYF. The CDR3 DNA reads TGTGCCAGCAGCTTACGGACAGGGAGCCACGAGCAGTACTTC. The chain employs TRBV7-2 and TRBJ2-7, with 8 bases fitting TRBD1. Germline CDR1 SGHTA, CDR2 FQGNSA. Trimming at V came to 2 bases and at J to 5 bases, leaving 5 bases not matched to a gene. The CDR3 contains 14 residues.

The J gene is TRBJ1-6, the V gene TRBV7-2, with D perhaps TRBD1 (5 bases). V gave up 2 bases and J gave up 7 bases, with 12 bases separating them. This CDR3 spans 15 amino acids. The V gene's germline CDR1 is SGHTA and CDR2 FQGNSA. The CDR3 DNA is TGTGCCAGCAGCTTACAGCCCCCAGGGAATTCACCCCTCCACTTT. It translates to CASSLQPPGNSPLHF. The full variable domain, its missing parts supplied by reference TRBV7-2 and TRBJ1-6, is GAGVSQSPSNKVTEKGKDVELRCDPISGHTALYWYRQSLGQGLEFLIYFQGNSAPDKSGLPSDRFSAERTGGSVSTLTIQRTQQEDSAVYLCASSLQPPGNSPLHFGNGTRLTVT.

A single count supports this clone. The chain carries TRBV23-1 and TRBJ1-5; 7 bases are shared with TRBD1. TRBV23-1 is an ORF, with its function uncertain. The V gene end was trimmed by 6 bases and the J gene end by 3 bases; junction bases not matched to a gene: 17. The CDR3 has 18 amino acids. In DNA form, the CDR3 reads TGCGCCAGCAGCCGCAAGGCGGGGCTACAGGGGTCCAATCAGCCCCAGCATTTT. The encoded protein is CASSRKAGLQGSNQPQHF.

The V gene is TRBV16, the J gene TRBJ1-4; D possibly corresponds to TRBD1 (6 bases). V dropped 4 bases and J dropped 8 bases, with 14 bases sitting between them. The CDR3 covers 14 residues. Germline V gene lookup returns CDR1 KGHSY and CDR2 FQNENV. Here the CDR3 reads CASSPGTMREKLFF. The DNA of the CDR3 is TGTGCCAGCAGCCCAGGGACAATGCGGGAAAAACTGTTTTTT.

The chain links TRBV3-1 (or the pseudogene TRBV3-2) to TRBJ2-1; D not certain. This CDR3 contains 14 residues. CDR1 and CDR2 from the germline V gene are LGHDT and YNNKEL (reference sequence). The V end lost 3 bases, the J end lost 5 bases, and 11 bases lay between the germline ends. In DNA, the CDR3 is TGTGCCAGCAGCCAGGTCGCCAACAACAATGAGCAGTTCTTC. This encodes CASSQVANNNEQFF.

The chain recombines TRBV7-2 with TRBJ2-7; D possibly corresponds to TRBD2 (5 bases). Germline V CDR1 and CDR2: SGHTA, FQGNSA. Between the trimmed V and J ends, which lost 1 base and 2 bases, there was a span of 12 bases. This CDR3 region has 15 residues. CDR3 DNA sequence: TGTGCCAGCAGCTTAGGATCCGGACTCACCTACGAGCAGTACTTC. This translates into CASSLGSGLTYEQYF.

This clone was recorded only once. V usage is TRBV12-3 or TRBV12-4 and J usage is TRBJ2-7; 8 nucleotides agree with TRBD1. The V gene end was trimmed by 4 bases and the J gene end by 2 bases; junction bases not matched to a gene: 1. The CDR3 totals 13 residues. In nucleotides, the CDR3 is TGTGCCAGCAGTTGGACAGGGACCTACGAGCAGTACTTC. As protein: CASSWTGTYEQYF.

The J gene is TRBJ1-5, the V gene TRBV24-1; possible D gene TRBD1, 5 bases. The CDR3 runs to 13 residues. Germline-derived CDR1 and CDR2 are KGHDR and SFDVKD. The V end lost 5 bases, the J end lost 5 bases, and 9 bases lay between the germline ends. CDR3 DNA: TGTGCCACCAGTGGAGGAGGGGATCAGCCCCAGCATTTT. Encoded protein: CATSGGGDQPQHF.

The rearrangement joins TRBV4-2 to TRBJ2-1; TRBD2 matches 10 bases. Germline V CDR1 and CDR2: LGHNA, YNFKEQ. Germline trimming cut 0 bases from V and 12 bases from J; bases unmatched to any gene: 8. The CDR3 extends over 15 amino acids. The CDR3: CASSQDLSSGGPQFF. In DNA form, the CDR3 reads TGTGCCAGCAGCCAAGATCTGAGTAGCGGGGGGCCGCAGTTCTTC.

The chain has TRBV25-1 and TRBJ2-3; 7 bases are a match to TRBD1. CDR1 is MGHDK, CDR2 SYGVNS, per germline. The CDR3 runs 14 residues. V trimming: 4 bases; J trimming: 4 bases; junction bases outside the gene matches: 5. The CDR3 sequence is CASSGQRGPDTQYF. The CDR3 nucleotides are TGTGCCAGCAGTGGCCAGAGGGGGCCAGATACGCAGTATTTT.

The rearrangement links TRBV7-2 to TRBJ1-1; D is perhaps TRBD1 (6 bases). V gave up 1 base and J gave up 5 bases, with 14 bases separating them. There are 15 residues in the CDR3. Germline V gives CDR1 SGHTA, CDR2 FQGNSA. CDR3 sequence: CASSLGAPGVTEAFF. The CDR3 DNA reads TGTGCCAGCAGCTTAGGGGCCCCAGGGGTTACTGAAGCTTTCTTT.

V and J are TRBV27 and TRBJ1-2; D is ambiguous. The germline V gene encodes CDR1 MNHEY and CDR2 SMNVEV (reference sequence). Trimming left V 5 bases short and J 4 bases short, with 14 bases between. The CDR3 length is 14 residues. In DNA, the CDR3 is TGTGCCAGCAGTCCCGGAACGGGTTCCTATGGCTACACCTTC. This gives the protein CASSPGTGSYGYTF.